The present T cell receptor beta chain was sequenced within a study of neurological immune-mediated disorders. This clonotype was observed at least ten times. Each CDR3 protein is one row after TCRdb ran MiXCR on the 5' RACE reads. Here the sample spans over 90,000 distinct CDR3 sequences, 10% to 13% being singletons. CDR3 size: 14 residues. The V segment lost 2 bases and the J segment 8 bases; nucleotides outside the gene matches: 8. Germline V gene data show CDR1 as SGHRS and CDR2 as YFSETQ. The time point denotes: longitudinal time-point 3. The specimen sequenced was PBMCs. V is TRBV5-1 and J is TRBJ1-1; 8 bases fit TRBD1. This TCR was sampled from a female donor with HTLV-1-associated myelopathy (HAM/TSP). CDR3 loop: CASSLIGQGAEAFF. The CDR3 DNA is TGCGCCAGCAGCTTAATCGGTCAGGGGGCGGAAGCTTTCTTT.